A selection of T cell receptor beta chains follows, all from one sample in a study of brain T cells in children with intractable seizures. The protocol was immunoSEQ multiplex PCR, while the TCRdb copy is restricted to in-frame clones and leaves out a portion. The repertoire includes about 350,000 clones, about 93% of them detected once, and 5.7% sits in the top ten. The starting material was peripheral blood, obtained more than 4 months after surgery. The source of these receptors is a boy in the first two years of life with tuberous sclerosis and intractable seizures. Both conserved end residues are part of each CDR3. The order of the fields is J gene, D gene, clone size, V gene, CDR3 DNA, CDR3 protein. D genes are given only for firm matches. Where a row states a size, it is once, few, many or the class of an expanded clone; other rows omit it.

j_call: TRBJ2-1; d_call: TRBD2; clone_size: few; v_call: TRBV6-4; cdr3_nt: TGTGCCAGCAGTGACGGGACTAGCGGGAATGAGCAGTTCTTC; cdr3_aa: CASSDGTSGNEQFF
j_call: TRBJ2-1; d_call: .; clone_size: once; v_call: TRBV7-3; cdr3_nt: TGTGCCAGCAGCTTAACTGGGGCAGGGGATTCTTACAATGAGCAGTTCTTC; cdr3_aa: CASSLTGAGDSYNEQFF
j_call: TRBJ2-5; d_call: .; clone_size: .; v_call: TRBV3-1/TRBV3-2; cdr3_nt: TGTGCCAGCAGCCAAGATCGGGAGACCCAGTACTTC; cdr3_aa: CASSQDRETQYF
j_call: TRBJ2-1; d_call: .; clone_size: .; v_call: TRBV14; cdr3_nt: TGTGCCAGCAGGGCGGGTTGGAATGAGCAGTTCTTC; cdr3_aa: CASRAGWNEQFF
j_call: TRBJ1-2; d_call: TRBD1; clone_size: .; v_call: TRBV6-5; cdr3_nt: TGTGCCAGCAGTTCCCGGACAGGGGAGACCAACTATGGCTACACCTTC; cdr3_aa: CASSSRTGETNYGYTF
j_call: TRBJ2-1; d_call: .; clone_size: .; v_call: TRBV27; cdr3_nt: TGTGCCAGCAGATTAAGGGGTAGTGAGCAGTTCTTC; cdr3_aa: CASRLRGSEQFF
j_call: TRBJ2-1; d_call: .; clone_size: .; v_call: TRBV4-2; cdr3_nt: TGTGCCAGCAGCCAAGATACACTAGAATACAATGAGCAGTTCTTC; cdr3_aa: CASSQDTLEYNEQFF
j_call: TRBJ2-7; d_call: .; clone_size: .; v_call: TRBV18; cdr3_nt: TGTGCCAGCTCACCAGAGACGGCTCCCTACGAGCAGTACTTC; cdr3_aa: CASSPETAPYEQYF
j_call: TRBJ1-6; d_call: .; clone_size: once; v_call: TRBV3-1/TRBV3-2; cdr3_nt: TGTGCCAGCAGCCAAGATTGGAGTCTGAAGAATTCACCCCTCCACTTT; cdr3_aa: CASSQDWSLKNSPLHF
j_call: TRBJ2-1; d_call: .; clone_size: .; v_call: TRBV7-9; cdr3_nt: TGTGCCAGCAGCTTAGTCGTAAATGAGCAGTTCTTC; cdr3_aa: CASSLVVNEQFF
j_call: TRBJ2-1; d_call: TRBD2; clone_size: .; v_call: TRBV11-2; cdr3_nt: TGTGCCAGCAGCTTAGGAAGGCGCGGGGGGTTGTCCTACAATGAGCAGTTCTTC; cdr3_aa: CASSLGRRGGLSYNEQFF
j_call: TRBJ2-2; d_call: .; clone_size: .; v_call: TRBV7-6; cdr3_nt: TGTGCCAGCAGCTTAGGGGCTTCGAACACCGGGGAGCTGTTTTTT; cdr3_aa: CASSLGASNTGELFF
j_call: TRBJ1-2; d_call: TRBD1; clone_size: once; v_call: TRBV3-1/TRBV3-2; cdr3_nt: TGTGCCAGCAGCCAAGCACCCCGGGGGAGACAGGGGGCGTGGGGCTACACCTTC; cdr3_aa: CASSQAPRGRQGAWGYTF
j_call: TRBJ1-2; d_call: TRBD1; clone_size: .; v_call: TRBV7-3; cdr3_nt: TGTGCCAGCAGCGGGACAGGGGGCAGTGGAGGCTACACCTTC; cdr3_aa: CASSGTGGSGGYTF
j_call: TRBJ2-1; d_call: .; clone_size: .; v_call: TRBV13; cdr3_nt: TGTGCCAGCAGCTTTATGGACGAGAACGATGAGCAGTTCTTC; cdr3_aa: CASSFMDENDEQFF
j_call: TRBJ1-3; d_call: .; clone_size: .; v_call: TRBV9; cdr3_nt: TGTGCCAGCACTGCTGGAAACACCATATATTTT; cdr3_aa: CASTAGNTIYF
j_call: TRBJ2-7; d_call: TRBD2; clone_size: .; v_call: TRBV20-1; cdr3_nt: TGCAGTGCTAGTACCGGGACTAGCTCCTACGAGCAGTACTTC; cdr3_aa: CSASTGTSSYEQYF
j_call: TRBJ1-1; d_call: .; clone_size: .; v_call: TRBV4-1; cdr3_nt: TGCGCCAGCAGCCTATTCGGGACAAAGAACACTGAAGCTTTCTTT; cdr3_aa: CASSLFGTKNTEAFF
j_call: TRBJ1-4; d_call: TRBD1; clone_size: .; v_call: TRBV10-2; cdr3_nt: TGCGCCAGCAGTTCAACAGGGGGCCTTTCGGGGAAACTGTTTTTT; cdr3_aa: CASSSTGGLSGKLFF
j_call: TRBJ1-1; d_call: .; clone_size: .; v_call: TRBV13; cdr3_nt: TGTGCCAGCAGCCAGGCCCCGGGGGGCACTGAAGCTTTCTTT; cdr3_aa: CASSQAPGGTEAFF
j_call: TRBJ2-4; d_call: .; clone_size: .; v_call: TRBV7-9; cdr3_nt: TGTGCCAGCAGCTTAGGTGGGGATGTAGGGTCTCAGTACTTC; cdr3_aa: CASSLGGDVGSQYF
j_call: TRBJ2-1; d_call: .; clone_size: .; v_call: TRBV3-1/TRBV3-2; cdr3_nt: TGTGCCAGCAGCCACCCCGGGACTTCCGACAACAATGAGCAGTTCTTC; cdr3_aa: CASSHPGTSDNNEQFF
j_call: TRBJ2-2; d_call: TRBD2; clone_size: .; v_call: TRBV6-5; cdr3_nt: TGTGCCAGTACCTACGGGGGGGCGGACGGGGAGCTGTTTTTT; cdr3_aa: CASTYGGADGELFF
j_call: TRBJ2-2; d_call: .; clone_size: .; v_call: TRBV10-2; cdr3_nt: TGCGCCAGCAGTGAGTCGGGCAGGGTCCACACCGGGGAGCTGTTTTTT; cdr3_aa: CASSESGRVHTGELFF
j_call: TRBJ2-1; d_call: TRBD2; clone_size: .; v_call: TRBV4-2; cdr3_nt: TGTGCCAGCAGCCGCAACCTAGGGACTAGCGCGAACAATGAGCAGTTCTTC; cdr3_aa: CASSRNLGTSANNEQFF
j_call: TRBJ1-2; d_call: .; clone_size: .; v_call: TRBV3-1/TRBV3-2; cdr3_nt: TGTGCCAGCAGCCAAGAAGGACCACAGACAAACTATGGCTACACCTTC; cdr3_aa: CASSQEGPQTNYGYTF
j_call: TRBJ1-3; d_call: .; clone_size: .; v_call: TRBV2; cdr3_nt: TGTGCCAGCAGTATTGCCGCCATATATTTT; cdr3_aa: CASSIAAIYF
j_call: TRBJ1-5; d_call: .; clone_size: .; v_call: TRBV13; cdr3_nt: TGTGCCAGCAGCTTGGGTAGACGGACGGACAATCAGCCCCAGCATTTT; cdr3_aa: CASSLGRRTDNQPQHF
j_call: TRBJ2-1; d_call: .; clone_size: .; v_call: TRBV3-1/TRBV3-2; cdr3_nt: TGTGCCAGCAGCGGGGATGGGGGCTCCTACAATGAGCAGTTCTTC; cdr3_aa: CASSGDGGSYNEQFF